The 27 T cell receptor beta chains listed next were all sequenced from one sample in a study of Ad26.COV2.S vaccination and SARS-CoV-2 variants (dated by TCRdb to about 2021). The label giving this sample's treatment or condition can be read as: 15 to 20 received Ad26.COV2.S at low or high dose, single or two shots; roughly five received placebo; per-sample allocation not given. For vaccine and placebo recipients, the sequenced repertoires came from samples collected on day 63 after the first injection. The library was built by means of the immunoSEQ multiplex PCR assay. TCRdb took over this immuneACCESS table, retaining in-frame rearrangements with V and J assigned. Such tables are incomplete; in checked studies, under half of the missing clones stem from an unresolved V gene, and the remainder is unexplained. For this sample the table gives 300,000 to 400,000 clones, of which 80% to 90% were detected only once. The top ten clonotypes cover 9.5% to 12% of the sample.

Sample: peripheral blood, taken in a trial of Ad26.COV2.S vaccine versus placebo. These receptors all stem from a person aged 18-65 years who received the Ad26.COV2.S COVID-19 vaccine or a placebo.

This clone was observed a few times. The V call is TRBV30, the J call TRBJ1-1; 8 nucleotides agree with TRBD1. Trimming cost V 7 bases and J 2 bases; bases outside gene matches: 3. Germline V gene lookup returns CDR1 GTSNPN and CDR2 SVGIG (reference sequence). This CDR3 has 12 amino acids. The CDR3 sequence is CASDRDNTEAFF. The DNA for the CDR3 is TGTGCCTCGGACAGGGATAACACTGAAGCTTTCTTT.

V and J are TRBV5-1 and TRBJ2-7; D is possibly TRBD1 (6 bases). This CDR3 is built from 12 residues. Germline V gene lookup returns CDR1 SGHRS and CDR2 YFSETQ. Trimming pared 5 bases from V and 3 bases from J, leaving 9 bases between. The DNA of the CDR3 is TGCGCCAGCAGTAGGGACATCTACGAGCAGTACTTC. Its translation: CASSRDIYEQYF.

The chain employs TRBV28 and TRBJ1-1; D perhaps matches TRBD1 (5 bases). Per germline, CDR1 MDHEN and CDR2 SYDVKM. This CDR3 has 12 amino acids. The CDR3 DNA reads TGTACTGCTGACAGTCTAAACACTGAAGCTTTCTTT. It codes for CTADSLNTEAFF.

The CDR3 DNA reads TGTGCCAGCAGCCAAGAAGGGCATAGGGACACCGGGGAGCTGTTTTTT. As protein: CASSQEGHRDTGELFF. The rearrangement uses TRBV3-1 (or the pseudogene TRBV3-2) and TRBJ2-2; D gene uncertain. Trimming left V 0 bases short and J 3 bases short, with 11 bases between. CDR3 length equals 16 residues. CDR1 and CDR2 from the germline V gene are LGHDT and YNNKEL (reference sequence).

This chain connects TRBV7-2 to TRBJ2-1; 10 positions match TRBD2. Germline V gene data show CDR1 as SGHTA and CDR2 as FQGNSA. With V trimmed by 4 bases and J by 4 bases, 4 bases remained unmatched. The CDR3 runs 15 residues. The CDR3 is CASSSSSGSYNEQFF. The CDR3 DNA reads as TGTGCCAGCAGCTCGTCTAGCGGGAGTTACAATGAGCAGTTCTTC.

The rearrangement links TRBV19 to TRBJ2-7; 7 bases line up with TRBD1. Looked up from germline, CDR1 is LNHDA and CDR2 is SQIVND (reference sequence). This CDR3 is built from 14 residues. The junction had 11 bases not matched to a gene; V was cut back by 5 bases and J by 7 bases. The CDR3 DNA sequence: TGTGCCAGTAGTGTAGGGGGCTTACCTGGGGAGCAGTACTTC. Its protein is CASSVGGLPGEQYF.

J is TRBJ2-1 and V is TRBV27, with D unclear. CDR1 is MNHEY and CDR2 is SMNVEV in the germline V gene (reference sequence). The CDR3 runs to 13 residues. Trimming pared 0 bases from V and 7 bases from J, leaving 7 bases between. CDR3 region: CASSLSVQNEQFF. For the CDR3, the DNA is TGTGCCAGCAGTTTATCGGTTCAGAATGAGCAGTTCTTC.

The chain's CDR3 is CASSREAGGESNQPQHF. The CDR3 nucleotides read TGTGCCAGCAGCCGAGAGGCAGGGGGCGAAAGCAATCAGCCCCAGCATTTT. The rearrangement uses TRBV7-6 and TRBJ1-5; 8 bases agree with TRBD1. With V trimmed by 5 bases and J by 1 base, 10 bases remained unmatched. This CDR3 comprises 17 residues. Germline V CDR1 and CDR2: SGHVS, FNYEAQ.

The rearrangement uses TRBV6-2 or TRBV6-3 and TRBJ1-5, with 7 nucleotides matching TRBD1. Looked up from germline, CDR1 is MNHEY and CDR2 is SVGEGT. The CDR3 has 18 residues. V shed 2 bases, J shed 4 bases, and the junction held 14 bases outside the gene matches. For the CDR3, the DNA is TGTGCCAGCAGTTACGCCCCCCCGGGACAGAGAGGGAATCAGCCCCAGCATTTT. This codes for CASSYAPPGQRGNQPQHF.

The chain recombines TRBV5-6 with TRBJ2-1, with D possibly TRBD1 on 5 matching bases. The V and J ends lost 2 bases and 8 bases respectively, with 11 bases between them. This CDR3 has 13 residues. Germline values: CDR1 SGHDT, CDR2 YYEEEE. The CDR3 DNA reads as TGTGCCAGCAGCTTATCAGGGTCTTATGAGCAGTTCTTC. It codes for CASSLSGSYEQFF. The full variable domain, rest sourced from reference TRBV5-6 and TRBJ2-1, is DAGVTQSPTHLIKTRGQQVTLRCSPKSGHDTVSWYQQALGQGPQFIFQYYEEEERQRGNFPDRFSGHQFPNYSSELNVNALLLGDSALYLCASSLSGSYEQFFGPGTRLTVL.

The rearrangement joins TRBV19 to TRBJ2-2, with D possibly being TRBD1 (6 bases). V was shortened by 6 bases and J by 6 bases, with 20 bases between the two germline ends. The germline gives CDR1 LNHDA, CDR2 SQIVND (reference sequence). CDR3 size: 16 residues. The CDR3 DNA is TGTGCCAGTAGGGGGGCTCTCCCGCCGAGGCCCGGGGAGCTGTTTTTT. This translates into CASRGALPPRPGELFF. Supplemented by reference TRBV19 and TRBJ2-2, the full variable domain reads DGGITQSPKYLFRKEGQNVTLSCEQNLNHDAMYWYRQDPGQGLRLIYYSQIVNDFQKGDIAEGYSVSREKKESFPLTVTSAQKNPTAFYLCASRGALPPRPGELFFGEGSRLTVL.

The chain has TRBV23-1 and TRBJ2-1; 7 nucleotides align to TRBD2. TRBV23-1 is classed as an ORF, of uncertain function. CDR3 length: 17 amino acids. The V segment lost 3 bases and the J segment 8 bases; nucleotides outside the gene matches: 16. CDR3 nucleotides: TGCGCCAGCAGTCAGTCAGGGACTACGCCGTCTAGGGATGAGCAGTTCTTC. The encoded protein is CASSQSGTTPSRDEQFF.

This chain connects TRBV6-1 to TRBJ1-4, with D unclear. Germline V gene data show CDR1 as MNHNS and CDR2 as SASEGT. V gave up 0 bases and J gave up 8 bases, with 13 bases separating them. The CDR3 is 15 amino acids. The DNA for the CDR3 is TGTGCCAGCAGTGAAGCGGCGGACGTCGGGGAAAAACTGTTTTTT. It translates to CASSEAADVGEKLFF.

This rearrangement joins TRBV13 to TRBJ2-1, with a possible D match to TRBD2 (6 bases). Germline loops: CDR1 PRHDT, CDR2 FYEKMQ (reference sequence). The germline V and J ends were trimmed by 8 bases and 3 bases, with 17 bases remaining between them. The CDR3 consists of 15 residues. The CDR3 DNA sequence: TGTGCCAGCCGGGCTAGCGAGGAGGGCTACAATGAGCAGTTCTTC. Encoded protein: CASRASEEGYNEQFF.

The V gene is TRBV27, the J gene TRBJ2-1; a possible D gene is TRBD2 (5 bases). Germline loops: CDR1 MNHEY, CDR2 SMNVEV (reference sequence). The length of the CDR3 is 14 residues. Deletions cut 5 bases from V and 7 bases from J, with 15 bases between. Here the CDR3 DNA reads TGTGCCAGCAGTCCCGGACTGGACGGGAATGAGCAGTTCTTC. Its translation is CASSPGLDGNEQFF.

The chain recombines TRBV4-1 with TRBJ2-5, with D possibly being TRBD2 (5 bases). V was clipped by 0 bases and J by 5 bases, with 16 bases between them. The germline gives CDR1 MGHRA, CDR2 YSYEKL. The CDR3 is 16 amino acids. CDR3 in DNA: TGCGCCAGCAGCCAAGACCCTAGCCTAGGGAAGGAGACCCAGTACTTC. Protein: CASSQDPSLGKETQYF.

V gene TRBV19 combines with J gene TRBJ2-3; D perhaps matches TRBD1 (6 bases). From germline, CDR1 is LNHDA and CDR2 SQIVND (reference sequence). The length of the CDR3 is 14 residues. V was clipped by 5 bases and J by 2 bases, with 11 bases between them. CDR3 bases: TGTGCCAGTAGTCTCCGGACAGCCACAGATACGCAGTATTTT. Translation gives CASSLRTATDTQYF.

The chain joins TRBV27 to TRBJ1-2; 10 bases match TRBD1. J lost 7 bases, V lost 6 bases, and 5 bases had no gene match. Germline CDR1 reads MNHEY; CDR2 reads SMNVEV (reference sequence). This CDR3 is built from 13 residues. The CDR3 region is CASRTGQGIGYTF. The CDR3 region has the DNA TGTGCCAGCAGAACGGGACAGGGGATTGGCTACACCTTC.

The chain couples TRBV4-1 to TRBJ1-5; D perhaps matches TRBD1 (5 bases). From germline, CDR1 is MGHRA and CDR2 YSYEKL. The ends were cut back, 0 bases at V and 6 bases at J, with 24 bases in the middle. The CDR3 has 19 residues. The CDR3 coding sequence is TGCGCCAGCAGCCAAGATCCCGGGCAGGGTGGTTCGATCGGTCAGCCCCAGCATTTT. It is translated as CASSQDPGQGGSIGQPQHF.

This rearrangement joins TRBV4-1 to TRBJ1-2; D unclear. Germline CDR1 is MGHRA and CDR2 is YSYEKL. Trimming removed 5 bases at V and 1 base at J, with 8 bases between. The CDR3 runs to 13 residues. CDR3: CASSERVNYGYTF. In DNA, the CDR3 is TGCGCCAGCAGCGAGAGGGTTAACTATGGCTACACCTTC.

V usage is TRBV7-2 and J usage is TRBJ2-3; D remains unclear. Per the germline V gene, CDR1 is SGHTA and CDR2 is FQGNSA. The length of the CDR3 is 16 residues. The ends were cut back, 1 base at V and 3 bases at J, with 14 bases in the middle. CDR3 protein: CASSLGGHHGTDTQYF. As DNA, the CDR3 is TGTGCCAGCAGCTTAGGCGGCCACCATGGGACAGATACGCAGTATTTT.

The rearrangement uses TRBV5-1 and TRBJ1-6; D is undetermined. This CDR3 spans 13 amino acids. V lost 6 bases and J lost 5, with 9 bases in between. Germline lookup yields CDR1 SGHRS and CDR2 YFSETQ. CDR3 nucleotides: TGCGCCAGCAACGTCGGGGATAATTCACCCCTCCACTTT. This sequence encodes CASNVGDNSPLHF.

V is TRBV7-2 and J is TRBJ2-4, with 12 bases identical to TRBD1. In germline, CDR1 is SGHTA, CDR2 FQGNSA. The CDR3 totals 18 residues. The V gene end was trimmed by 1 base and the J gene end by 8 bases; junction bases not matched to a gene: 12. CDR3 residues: CASSLEGTGGAFIDIQYF. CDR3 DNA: TGTGCCAGCAGCTTAGAGGGGACAGGGGGCGCGTTTATCGACATTCAGTACTTC.

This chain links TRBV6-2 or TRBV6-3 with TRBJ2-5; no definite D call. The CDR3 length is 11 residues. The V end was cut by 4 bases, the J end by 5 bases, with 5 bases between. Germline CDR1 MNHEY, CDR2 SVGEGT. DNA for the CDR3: TGTGCCAGCAGTTGGGCGGAGACCCAGTACTTC. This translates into CASSWAETQYF.

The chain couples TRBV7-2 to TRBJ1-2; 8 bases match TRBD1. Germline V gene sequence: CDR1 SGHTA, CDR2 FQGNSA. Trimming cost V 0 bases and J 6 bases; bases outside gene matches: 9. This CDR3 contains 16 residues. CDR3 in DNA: TGTGCCAGCAGCTTAGCCTCAGGGGGCCTACCTAATGGCTACACCTTC. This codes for CASSLASGGLPNGYTF.

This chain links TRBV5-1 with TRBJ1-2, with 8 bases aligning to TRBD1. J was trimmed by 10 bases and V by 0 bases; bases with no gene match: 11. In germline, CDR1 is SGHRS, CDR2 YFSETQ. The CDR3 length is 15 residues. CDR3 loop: CASSLAAGGFRDYTF. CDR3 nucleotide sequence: TGCGCCAGCAGCTTGGCCGCAGGGGGCTTTCGAGACTACACCTTC.

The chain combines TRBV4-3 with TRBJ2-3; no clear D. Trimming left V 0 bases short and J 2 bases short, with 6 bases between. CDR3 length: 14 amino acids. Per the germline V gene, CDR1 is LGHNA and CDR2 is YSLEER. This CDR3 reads CASSQERHTDTQYF. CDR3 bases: TGCGCCAGCAGCCAAGAAAGGCACACAGATACGCAGTATTTT.